Following are 16 T cell receptor beta chains from one sample sequenced in a study of blood T cell repertoires in COVID-19. Clones were read by immunoSEQ multiplex PCR, and TCRdb kept only the in-frame ones, dropping some. Among under 60,000 clones listed, approximately 89% were seen once. Input material: peripheral blood. These receptors were obtained from a woman of 80 years or more with acute or convalescent COVID-19.

The chain has TRBV19 and TRBJ2-2; D call uncertain. This CDR3 region has 12 residues. V lost 5 bases to trimming and J lost 4 bases, with 5 bases between them. In germline, CDR1 is LNHDA, CDR2 SQIVND (reference sequence). DNA of the CDR3: TGTGCCAGTAGTTCATCCACCGGGGAGCTGTTTTTT. It is translated as CASSSSTGELFF.

The J gene is TRBJ2-5, the V gene TRBV18, with 10 bases aligning to TRBD2. Germline CDR1 reads KGHSH; CDR2 reads LQKENI. This CDR3 is 17 amino acids long. Germline trimming cut 3 bases from V and 5 bases from J; bases unmatched to any gene: 12. In DNA, the CDR3 is TGTGCCAGCTCACCGGCGACTAGCGGGTCAACTGGGGAGACCCAGTACTTC. This encodes CASSPATSGSTGETQYF.

This chain links TRBV19 with TRBJ2-7, with 7 bases that match TRBD1. V lost 3 bases, J lost 7 bases, and 12 bases stayed unmatched. Germline assignment: CDR1 LNHDA and CDR2 SQIVND (reference sequence). The CDR3 is 15 residues long. CDR3 DNA: TGTGCCAGTAGTATCGGCCTAGGACAGGATATAGAGCAGTACGTC. It specifies CASSIGLGQDIEQYV.

The V and J genes are TRBV19 and TRBJ2-2, with 8 bases aligning to TRBD1. Germline CDR1 reads LNHDA; CDR2 reads SQIVND (reference sequence). Trimming at V came to 11 bases and at J to 0 bases, leaving 5 bases not matched to a gene. The CDR3 contains 14 residues. Written as DNA, the CDR3 is TGTGCCGCCAGGGGGCCCGCGAACACCGGGGAGCTGTTTTTT. This encodes CAARGPANTGELFF.

V usage is TRBV5-1 and J usage is TRBJ2-7; a possible D gene is TRBD1 (6 bases). The V gene lost 4 bases and the J gene lost 2 bases, with 10 bases spanning the gap. Germline values: CDR1 SGHRS, CDR2 YFSETQ. This CDR3 contains 13 residues. CDR3 loop: CASSRGQTYEQYF. CDR3 in DNA: TGCGCCAGCAGCCGCGGACAGACCTACGAGCAGTACTTC.

The chain combines TRBV5-1 with TRBJ2-5, with D possibly matching TRBD2 (6 bases). Germline assignment: CDR1 SGHRS and CDR2 YFSETQ. The V end was cut by 5 bases, the J end by 1 base, with 12 bases between. There are 14 residues in the CDR3. The chain's CDR3 is CASRPRGTQETQYF. The CDR3 DNA is TGCGCCAGCAGACCACGGGGGACCCAAGAGACCCAGTACTTC.

The CDR3 is CASSYRGAGELFF. Written as DNA, the CDR3 is TGTGCCAGCAGTTACCGGGGGGCCGGGGAGCTGTTTTTT. This sequence joins TRBV6-6 and TRBJ2-2, with 7 bases lining up with TRBD2. V was pared by 2 bases and J by 6 bases, with 0 bases of the junction left unmatched. CDR1 is MNHNY, CDR2 SVGAGI, per germline (reference sequence). This CDR3 is built from 13 residues.

The gene calls are TRBV2 and TRBJ1-2, with a possible D match to TRBD1 (6 bases). V dropped 1 base and J dropped 4 bases, with 7 bases sitting between them. In germline, CDR1 is SNHLY, CDR2 FYNNEI. The CDR3 is 13 residues long. The CDR3 protein is CASSEDRVYGYTF. Here the CDR3 DNA reads TGTGCCAGCAGTGAAGACAGGGTCTATGGCTACACCTTC. The variable domain in full, completed from reference TRBV2 and TRBJ1-2, reads EPEVTQTPSHQVTQMGQEVILRCVPISNHLYFYWYRQILGQKVEFLVSFYNNEISEKSEIFDDQFSVERPDGSNFTLKIRSTKLEDSAMYFCASSEDRVYGYTFGSGTRLTVV.

This clone is a singleton in its sample. This chain joins TRBV5-1 and TRBJ1-1; 7 nucleotides match TRBD1. CDR3 length equals 14 residues. Trimming cost V 4 bases and J 4 bases; bases outside gene matches: 7. The germline V gene has CDR1 SGHRS and CDR2 YFSETQ. In DNA, the CDR3 is TGCGCCAGCAGCACACAGACAGGGACCACTGAAGCTTTCTTT. This gives the protein CASSTQTGTTEAFF.

The chain links TRBV3-1 (or the pseudogene TRBV3-2) to TRBJ1-1, with TRBD1 matching 7 bases. V was clipped by 2 bases and J by 6 bases; unmatched bases: 3. Germline V gene sequence: CDR1 LGHDT, CDR2 YNNKEL (reference sequence). The CDR3 is made up of 13 amino acids. CDR3 loop: CASSQPGGSEAFF. The CDR3 bases are TGTGCCAGCAGCCAACCAGGGGGTTCTGAAGCTTTCTTT.

This clone came up a few times. The V call is TRBV3-1 (or the pseudogene TRBV3-2), the J call TRBJ2-3, with 7 bases lining up with TRBD2. This CDR3 contains 15 residues. From germline, CDR1 is LGHDT and CDR2 YNNKEL (reference sequence). V lost 4 bases, J lost 3 bases, and 7 bases stayed unmatched. CDR3 protein: CASSPPGGRTDTQYF. DNA for the CDR3: TGTGCCAGCAGCCCTCCCGGGGGGAGGACAGATACGCAGTATTTT.

The chain uses TRBV11-2 and TRBJ1-2; the match to TRBD1 covers 7 bases. J gave up 3 bases and V 5 bases, and 6 bases lay outside the gene matches. This CDR3 is built from 14 residues. Germline values: CDR1 SGHAT, CDR2 FQNNGV. CDR3 nucleotides: TGTGCCAGCAGCCTCACCGGGACAGACTATGGCTACACCTTC. Translating it yields CASSLTGTDYGYTF.

This clone is a singleton in its sample. The chain recombines TRBV2 with TRBJ1-4; D remains unclear. The germline V gene has CDR1 SNHLY and CDR2 FYNNEI. Trimming stripped 8 bases from V and 7 bases from J, with 8 bases between. The CDR3 runs 11 residues. The CDR3 region is CASQSGEKLFF. For the CDR3, the DNA is TGTGCCAGCCAGTCGGGTGAAAAACTGTTTTTT.

The V call is TRBV2, the J call TRBJ2-3, with a possible D match to TRBD2 (6 bases). There are 16 residues in the CDR3. Trimming took 5 bases from V and 4 from J, leaving 19 bases between them. Germline loops: CDR1 SNHLY, CDR2 FYNNEI. CDR3 nucleotide sequence: TGTGCCAGCAGTAGGGACTCCTCTGTGGTGGCAGATACGCAGTATTTT. Residues: CASSRDSSVVADTQYF.

This chain connects TRBV18 to TRBJ1-1; 9 nucleotides agree with TRBD1. Trimming at V came to 4 bases and at J to 0 bases, leaving 3 bases not matched to a gene. Per the germline V gene, CDR1 is KGHSH and CDR2 is LQKENI. CDR3 length: 15 residues. DNA of the CDR3: TGTGCCAGCTCACTCGGGACAGGGATGAACACTGAAGCTTTCTTT. It codes for CASSLGTGMNTEAFF.

This chain links TRBV18 with TRBJ1-1; TRBD1 matches 11 bases. The V gene end was trimmed by 4 bases and the J gene end by 1 base; junction bases not matched to a gene: 5. The CDR3 covers 16 residues. The V gene's germline CDR1 is KGHSH and CDR2 LQKENI. CDR3 region: CASSLGTGGGNTEAFF. DNA for the CDR3: TGTGCCAGCTCACTAGGGACAGGGGGAGGGAACACTGAAGCTTTCTTT.